These T cell receptor beta chains were read from a single sample in a study of spatial heterogeneity in lung cancer. One entry per CDR3 protein results from TCRdb running MiXCR on the 5' RACE reads. The table records around 110,000 distinct CDR3 sequences, more than 9% of them present only once. The sequences come from PBMCs, collected at follow-up. The receptors originated from a male donor with early-stage non-small cell lung cancer. CDR3s include the opening cysteine and the closing phenylalanine or tryptophan. The D gene is left open where the match is weak. The size entry is marked missing in some rows and otherwise reads once, few, many or a size class.

abundance,v_gene,j_gene,d_gene,CDR3aa,CDR3nt
many,TRBV28,TRBJ2-6,TRBD1,CASSLDRAGANVLTF,TGTGCCAGCAGTTTGGACAGGGCTGGGGCCAACGTCCTGACTTTC
few,TRBV6-2/TRBV6-3,TRBJ1-1,TRBD1,CASSYSRQGGNTEAFF,TGTGCCAGCAGTTACTCGAGGCAGGGGGGGAACACTGAAGCTTTCTTT
few,TRBV29-1,TRBJ2-7,.,CSGRHASSYEQYF,TGCAGCGGGAGACACGCTAGCTCCTACGAGCAGTACTTC
many,TRBV20-1,TRBJ1-2,.,CSARDEAGGNYGYTF,TGCAGTGCTAGAGATGAGGCGGGGGGTAACTATGGCTACACCTTC
.,TRBV7-3,TRBJ2-2,TRBD1,CASSPTGIGGELFF,TGTGCCAGCAGCCCGACAGGGATAGGCGGGGAGCTGTTTTTT
few,TRBV7-9,TRBJ1-2,.,CASSLGTAFWGGYTF,TGTGCCAGCAGCTTAGGGACAGCCTTCTGGGGTGGCTACACCTTC
few,TRBV12-3/TRBV12-4,TRBJ2-2,.,CASSFGGRINAGELFF,TGTGCCAGCAGTTTTGGTGGACGGATAAACGCCGGGGAGCTGTTTTTT
many,TRBV5-5,TRBJ2-7,TRBD1,CASSSKQGESYEQYF,TGTGCCAGCAGCTCGAAACAGGGGGAAAGTTACGAGCAGTACTTC
many,TRBV6-1,TRBJ1-1,.,CASSSAARNTEAFF,TGTGCCAGCAGTTCAGCCGCAAGGAACACTGAAGCTTTCTTT
few,TRBV6-5,TRBJ1-2,TRBD1,CASSSGQGLYGYTF,TGTGCCAGCAGCTCCGGACAGGGCCTCTATGGCTACACCTTC
.,TRBV2,TRBJ2-7,.,CASKIRDNSYEQYF,TGTGCCAGCAAAATCCGGGACAACTCCTACGAGCAGTACTTC
many,TRBV28,TRBJ2-7,.,CASREETGQSYEQYF,TGTGCCAGCAGGGAGGAGACCGGACAGTCCTACGAGCAGTACTTC
.,TRBV3-1,TRBJ2-1,.,CASSQGDNEQFF,TGTGCCAGCAGCCAAGGTGACAATGAGCAGTTCTTC
.,TRBV11-2,TRBJ2-1,TRBD2,CASSLDAGGYNEQFF,TGTGCCAGCAGCTTAGATGCGGGGGGTTACAATGAGCAGTTCTTC
few,TRBV5-1,TRBJ2-7,.,CASSLDRATYEQYF,TGCGCCAGCAGCTTGGACAGGGCCACCTACGAGCAGTACTTC
few,TRBV24-1,TRBJ1-2,.,CATKGGSHRQVNGYTF,TGTGCCACAAAAGGGGGAAGTCATCGGCAAGTAAATGGCTACACCTTC
many,TRBV28,TRBJ1-4,.,CASSTGRGGGKLFF,TGTGCCAGCAGCACGGGGAGGGGCGGAGGAAAACTGTTTTTT
many,TRBV6-5,TRBJ1-1,.,CASSTPRTSTFTFF,TGTGCCAGCAGCACCCCGCGGACATCCACATTTACTTTCTTT
many,TRBV28,TRBJ2-1,TRBD2,CASNRGLAEANEQFF,TGTGCCAGCAATAGAGGCCTAGCGGAAGCCAATGAGCAGTTCTTC
many,TRBV24-1,TRBJ1-5,TRBD1,CATSGQVNQPQHF,TGTGCCACCAGCGGACAGGTCAATCAGCCCCAGCATTTT
few,TRBV3-1,TRBJ1-2,.,CASSQEGYNYGYTF,TGTGCCAGCAGCCAAGAAGGGTATAACTATGGCTACACCTTC
many,TRBV25-1,TRBJ1-6,.,CASSGGAYNSPLHF,TGTGCCAGCAGTGGAGGGGCGTATAATTCACCCCTCCACTTT
few,TRBV28,TRBJ1-2,.,CASSPPGALGGYTF,TGTGCCAGCAGTCCCCCCGGGGCCCTTGGGGGCTACACCTTC
.,TRBV19,TRBJ2-1,.,CASTLDWSSYNEQFF,TGTGCCAGTACCCTAGATTGGAGCTCCTACAATGAGCAGTTCTTC
many,TRBV7-6,TRBJ1-1,.,CASSFPGRQVMNTEAFF,TGTGCCAGCAGCTTCCCTGGTCGACAGGTGATGAACACTGAAGCTTTCTTT
.,TRBV7-9,TRBJ2-5,TRBD1,CASSLAWGRGRETQYF,TGTGCCAGCAGCTTAGCGTGGGGCAGGGGGCGAGAGACCCAGTACTTC
.,TRBV19,TRBJ1-1,.,CASFPSRQMNTEAFF,TGTGCCAGTTTCCCCTCCAGACAGATGAACACTGAAGCTTTCTTT
.,TRBV28,TRBJ1-5,.,CASSFGTQSGNQPQHF,TGTGCCAGCAGTTTCGGGACTCAATCGGGCAATCAGCCCCAGCATTTT
many,TRBV15,TRBJ1-3,.,CATSRGGMGGNTIYF,TGTGCCACCAGCAGAGGAGGGATGGGAGGAAACACCATATATTTT
few,TRBV6-1,TRBJ2-5,.,CASSGYRGRETQYF,TGTGCCAGCAGTGGGTATCGAGGAAGAGAGACCCAGTACTTC
few,TRBV20-1,TRBJ1-2,.,CSARESVGLYGYTF,TGCAGTGCTAGAGAGTCGGTGGGCCTCTATGGCTACACCTTC
few,TRBV29-1,TRBJ2-7,.,CSVPGGGTYEQYF,TGCAGCGTTCCGGGAGGGGGCACCTACGAGCAGTACTTC
.,TRBV2,TRBJ2-1,.,CASSIFRGNDNEQFF,TGTGCCAGCAGTATTTTCCGGGGGAACGACAATGAGCAGTTCTTC
.,TRBV5-6,TRBJ2-4,.,CASSLGGGAWNIQYF,TGTGCCAGCAGCTTGGGCGGGGGCGCTTGGAACATTCAGTACTTC
many,TRBV27,TRBJ1-6,TRBD1,CASSSGQVNNSPLHF,TGTGCCAGCAGTTCCGGACAGGTTAATAATTCACCCCTCCACTTT